This T cell receptor beta chain emerged from a study of shared clonotypes between healthy human individuals. The repertoire was sequenced with immunoSEQ multiplex PCR; TCRdb's copy has only in-frame clones and lacks some. The repertoire holds over 300,000 clones, with roughly 87% as singletons. Broader study findings: Among donors, sharing of clonotypes was expected to be affected by sequencing depth. There were few donors, and this limited the genetic and exposure-history diversity represented. Sharing across four donors was highest in naive CD4 (approximately 5%) and lowest in memory CD8 (approximately 0.4%).

The CDR3 is 13 amino acids. Germline V gene lookup returns CDR1 SGHNT and CDR2 YYREEE (reference sequence). The V end lost 0 bases, the J end lost 4 bases, and 8 bases lay between the germline ends. A remark on this clone: The antigen is not known.

CD45RO+ cells plus CCR7-negative CD45RA+ TemRA cells formed CD8 memory. This clonotype was sampled from a young man in good health. V usage is TRBV5-4 and J usage is TRBJ2-7, with no clear D. The sequenced sample consisted of memory CD8+ T cells sorted from blood. Subset defined: CD45RO+ cells pooled with CCR7-negative TemRA cells. The CDR3 DNA follows: TGTGCCAGCAGCTTGGCAGTAAGTTACGAGCAGTACTTC. It specifies CASSLAVSYEQYF.